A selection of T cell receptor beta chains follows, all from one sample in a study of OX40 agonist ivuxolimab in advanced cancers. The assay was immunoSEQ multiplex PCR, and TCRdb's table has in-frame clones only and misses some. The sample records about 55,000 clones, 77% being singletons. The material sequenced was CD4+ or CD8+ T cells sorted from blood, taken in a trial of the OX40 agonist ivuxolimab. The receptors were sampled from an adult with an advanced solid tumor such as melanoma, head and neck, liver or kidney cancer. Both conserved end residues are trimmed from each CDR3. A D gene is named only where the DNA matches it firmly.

cdr3_aa: SVFSNYGYT
v_call: TRBV29-1
d_call: .

cdr3_aa: SVRGALLAF
v_call: TRBV20-1
d_call: .

cdr3_aa: TSSLENNEQF
v_call: TRBV5-1
d_call: .

cdr3_aa: ASSVLAGGNNEQF
v_call: TRBV11-2
d_call: TRBD2

cdr3_aa: ASSPVAENTGELF
v_call: TRBV7-3
d_call: .

cdr3_aa: ATSTGGTEAF
v_call: TRBV15
d_call: TRBD1

cdr3_aa: ASSVGDRGNSPLH
v_call: TRBV9
d_call: TRBD1

cdr3_aa: ASSLGGTETQY
v_call: TRBV11-3
d_call: .

cdr3_aa: ASSQDLLTTPYGYT
v_call: TRBV4-3
d_call: .

cdr3_aa: ASSRTGGAYEQY
v_call: TRBV7-8
d_call: TRBD1